This entry lists 24 T cell receptor beta chains sequenced from one sample in a study of spatial heterogeneity in lung cancer (dated by TCRdb to about 2019). The time point label, read with the paper, signifies: sample taken at primary tumor resection. Without any cell sorting, TCR sequencing was performed on whole RNA extracted either from tumor and nontumor lung tissue or from cryopreserved PBMC samples. The library relied on 5' RACE. The sequencer listed for this sample is NextSeq 500. Clones were called with MiXCR by TCRdb after fastp trimmed the public reads at Q25, and only in-frame beta chains were retained. Identical CDR3 protein sequences are pooled into one entry, listed with their most common genes and DNA. The sample table shows roughly 40,000 distinct CDR3 sequences, and 6.5% to 8% are seen once. Roughly two fifths of the sample is taken by the ten largest. The material was PBMCs, obtained at surgery. The source of these receptors is a female donor with early-stage non-small cell lung cancer.

This clonotype was found many times. The CDR3 DNA sequence: TGTGCCACCAGTTCGATAGGGGAGCCCTCCACAGATACGCAGTATTTT. It specifies CATSSIGEPSTDTQYF. V is TRBV15 and J is TRBJ2-3; D may be TRBD1 or TRBD2 (5 bases each). The germline gives CDR1 LNHNV, CDR2 YYDKDF (reference sequence). The CDR3 is 16 amino acids. Trimming left V 6 bases short and J 2 bases short, with 18 bases between.

This clonotype was detected a few times. The rearrangement joins TRBV4-3 to TRBJ2-5; TRBD2 aligns across 7 bases. Losses at the gene ends were 9 bases for V and 2 bases for J; bases not matched to a gene: 9. This CDR3 contains 14 residues. CDR1 LGHNA and CDR2 YSLEER come from the germline V gene. The CDR3 reads CASSRGGRQETQYF. The DNA for the CDR3 is TGCGCCAGTTCCCGGGGAGGGCGGCAAGAGACCCAGTACTTC.

This clonotype showed up just a few times. The V and J genes are TRBV6-2 or TRBV6-3 and TRBJ1-5; tentatively, D is TRBD1 (5 bases). CDR1 and CDR2 (germline): MNHEY, SVGEGT. This CDR3 comprises 17 residues. Trimming removed 4 bases at V and 5 bases at J, with 21 bases between. In DNA, the CDR3 is TGTGCCAGCAGTTCAAGGTGGGGCAATACCAAGGATCAGCCCCAGCATTTT. Translating it yields CASSSRWGNTKDQPQHF.

In this sample, this clonotype turned up many times. This chain uses TRBV5-4 with TRBJ1-1; D unresolved. The germline CDR1 and CDR2 sequences are SGHNT and YYREEE (reference sequence). V lost 4 bases and J lost 4, with 11 bases in between. CDR3 size: 13 residues. The CDR3 DNA is TGTGCCAGCAGCCCTCAGCGGGGCACTGAAGCTTTCTTT. Translating gives CASSPQRGTEAFF.

The chain couples TRBV5-1 to TRBJ2-3, with D uncertain. Germline loops: CDR1 SGHRS, CDR2 YFSETQ. The CDR3 is made up of 14 amino acids. V was pared by 4 bases and J by 2 bases, with 11 bases between. The CDR3 sequence is CASSTQSNTDTQYF. CDR3 coding DNA: TGCGCCAGCAGCACCCAAAGCAACACAGATACGCAGTATTTT.

V gene TRBV20-1 combines with J gene TRBJ2-6; a possible D gene is TRBD1 (6 bases). The V and J ends lost 6 bases and 2 bases respectively, with 14 bases between them. The CDR3 totals 15 residues. Germline CDR1 is DFQATT and CDR2 is SNEGSKA (reference sequence). The CDR3 DNA reads as TGCAGTGCCCACAGGGTCTTAGCTGGGGCCAACGTCCTGACTTTC. It specifies CSAHRVLAGANVLTF.

This clonotype occurred many times. The V call is TRBV6-1, the J call TRBJ2-5; TRBD1 matches 7 bases. Germline V CDR1 and CDR2: MNHNS, SASEGT. V gave up 3 bases and J gave up 3 bases; unmatched junction bases: 4. CDR3 size: 14 residues. CDR3: CASSEGQFKETQYF. Written as DNA, the CDR3 is TGTGCCAGCAGTGAGGGACAGTTTAAAGAGACCCAGTACTTC.

The genes are TRBV5-1 and TRBJ1-1; no reliable D call. The CDR3 totals 13 residues. The germline V gene has CDR1 SGHRS and CDR2 YFSETQ. The germline V and J ends were trimmed by 2 bases and 1 base, with 6 bases remaining between them. CDR3 in DNA: TGCGCCAGCAGCTTAAAACAGAACACTGAAGCTTTCTTT. Its translation is CASSLKQNTEAFF.

Ten or more counts support this clonotype. This chain joins TRBV6-4 and TRBJ1-5, with 7 positions matching TRBD1. The CDR3 is 15 amino acids. The V gene's germline CDR1 is MRHNA and CDR2 SNTAGT. Unmatched junction bases numbered 8, after V lost 6 bases and J lost 3 bases. CDR3 region: CASSPTGSDNQPQHF. The CDR3 bases are TGTGCCAGCAGCCCGACAGGGAGTGACAATCAGCCCCAGCATTTT.

This clonotype was counted ten times or more. The chain couples TRBV20-1 to TRBJ1-1; D uncertain. CDR3 length equals 13 residues. Germline V lookup: CDR1 DFQATT, CDR2 SNEGSKA (reference sequence). Deletions cut 4 bases from V and 6 bases from J, with 15 bases between. DNA for the CDR3: TGCAGTGCTACTAGGCAGCATACCGCTGAAGCTTTCTTT. As protein: CSATRQHTAEAFF.

The table lists this clonotype with a few counts. V usage is TRBV12-3 or TRBV12-4 and J usage is TRBJ2-3, with D unresolved. The CDR3 extends over 12 amino acids. Trimming removed 2 bases at V and 4 bases at J, with 4 bases between. The CDR3 region has the DNA TGTGCCAGCAGTTTAACGGCAGATACGCAGTATTTT. It yields the protein CASSLTADTQYF.

This clonotype has a handful of counts. The J gene is TRBJ1-6, the V gene TRBV9; D gene unclear. Germline V gene lookup returns CDR1 SGDLS and CDR2 YYNGEE. The CDR3 contains 13 residues. The V and J ends lost 4 bases and 8 bases respectively, with 10 bases between them. The CDR3, as DNA: TGTGCCAGCAGCACAGCTTCTCATTCACCCCTCCACTTT. Amino acid sequence: CASSTASHSPLHF.

In its sample, this clonotype was seen a few times. The chain carries TRBV10-2 and TRBJ1-1; the D gene is possibly TRBD1 (6 bases). Trimming left V 5 bases short and J 3 bases short, with 16 bases between. Germline loops: CDR1 WSHSY, CDR2 SAAADI. This CDR3 has 15 residues. The CDR3 DNA reads TGCGCCAGCAGTTTTACCCAGGGGATCGACACTGAAGCTTTCTTT. It codes for CASSFTQGIDTEAFF.

This clonotype was seen only a few times. This chain links TRBV21-1 with TRBJ1-1; TRBD1, as called in the table, went unchecked against the DNA. TRBV21-1 is designated a pseudogene. CDR3 length: 15 amino acids. CDR3 residues: CASSRRTSYDTEAFF. The CDR3 DNA follows: TGTGCCAGCAGCAGGCGGACAAGTTATGACACTGAAGCTTTCTTT.

The rearrangement uses TRBV6-5 and TRBJ1-5, with TRBD1 as a possible D gene (5 bases). Germline CDR1 MNHEY, CDR2 SVGAGI. The CDR3 runs 19 residues. The ends were cut back, 5 bases at V and 4 bases at J, with 27 bases in the middle. CDR3 in amino acids: CASSPWGVTSGRVNQPQHF. The CDR3 bases are TGTGCCAGCAGTCCGTGGGGCGTTACATCGGGACGGGTGAATCAGCCCCAGCATTTT.

This clonotype was seen a few times. The chain carries TRBV27 and TRBJ2-7; 10 bases are shared with TRBD2. From germline, CDR1 is MNHEY and CDR2 SMNVEV (reference sequence). The CDR3 loop spans 15 amino acids. Trimming removed 0 bases from V and 5 bases from J; junction bases left unmatched: 4. CDR3: CASSLSSSGGHEQYF. The CDR3 coding sequence is TGTGCCAGCAGTTTATCGTCTAGCGGGGGACACGAGCAGTACTTC.

In its sample, this clonotype was seen many times. V usage is TRBV4-2 and J usage is TRBJ1-1; D is perhaps TRBD1 (5 bases). The germline V gene encodes CDR1 LGHNA and CDR2 YNFKEQ. The CDR3 runs to 13 residues. The V gene lost 0 bases and the J gene lost 12 bases, with 14 bases spanning the gap. In nucleotides, the CDR3 is TGTGCCAGCAGCCAAGAGAGGCAGGGAATAACTTTCTTT. This sequence encodes CASSQERQGITFF.

This clonotype was counted at least ten times. J is TRBJ1-5 and V is TRBV7-2; D ambiguous. Germline V CDR1 and CDR2: SGHTA, FQGNSA. Trimming removed 3 bases at V and 1 base at J, with 1 base between. The CDR3 is 12 residues long. The CDR3 is CASSLSNQPQHF. The CDR3 bases are TGTGCCAGCAGCTTGAGCAATCAGCCCCAGCATTTT.

This clonotype was seen at least ten times. The J gene is TRBJ1-2, the V gene TRBV12-3 or TRBV12-4, with D perhaps TRBD1 (5 bases). CDR3 length equals 13 residues. Trimming removed 7 bases from V and 7 bases from J, with 16 bases in between. CDR3: CASTLEGGVGYTF. The CDR3 DNA is TGTGCCAGCACCCTCGAGGGAGGGGTTGGCTACACCTTC.

This clonotype was observed at least ten times. The rearrangement joins TRBV5-1 to TRBJ2-3, with 10 bases fitting TRBD2. CDR1 and CDR2 (germline): SGHRS, YFSETQ. The CDR3 runs 15 residues. V lost 0 bases to trimming and J lost 4 bases; unmatched junction nucleotides: 2. The DNA for the CDR3 is TGCGCCAGCAGCTTGGCGCTAGCGGGGGCAGATACGCAGTATTTT. Protein: CASSLALAGADTQYF.

In its sample, this clonotype was seen many times. The V call is TRBV6-5, the J call TRBJ2-3; TRBD1 agrees at 8 bases. Germline CDR1 and CDR2: MNHEY and SVGAGI. V was pared by 0 bases and J by 6 bases, with 2 bases of the junction left unmatched. This CDR3 region has 14 residues. The CDR3: CASSYSDREDTQYF. CDR3 DNA: TGTGCCAGCAGTTACTCGGACAGGGAGGATACGCAGTATTTT.

This chain connects TRBV5-1 to TRBJ1-3; TRBD1 matches 7 bases. With 4 bases clipped from V and 0 bases from J, the junction kept 7 bases outside the gene matches. The CDR3 has 16 amino acids. Germline assignment: CDR1 SGHRS and CDR2 YFSETQ. The CDR3 region is CASSRTGDYSGNTIYF. The CDR3 DNA reads TGCGCCAGCAGCCGTACAGGGGACTACTCTGGAAACACCATATATTTT.

This clonotype was recorded at least ten times. The CDR3 here is CASSLQALDTEAFF. The CDR3 region has the DNA TGTGCCAGCTCACTACAGGCCCTGGACACTGAAGCTTTCTTT. V usage is TRBV18 and J usage is TRBJ1-1, with D perhaps TRBD1 (5 bases). CDR1 and CDR2 (germline): KGHSH, LQKENI. Trimming pared 4 bases from V and 3 bases from J, leaving 12 bases between. This CDR3 contains 14 residues.

This clonotype was found a few times. The chain recombines TRBV7-9 with TRBJ1-2; D is unclear. The germline V gene has CDR1 SEHNR and CDR2 FQNEAQ (reference sequence). This CDR3 region has 14 residues. Trimming cost V 2 bases and J 4 bases, with 11 bases left between them. CDR3 region: CASSLPQSSYGYTF. The CDR3 nucleotides are TGTGCCAGCAGCTTACCCCAATCTTCCTATGGCTACACCTTC.